The 23 T cell receptor beta chains reported below all come from one sample, sequenced in a study of cytomegalovirus exposure and HLA in healthy donors. PCR primers comprised 60 Vbeta and 13 Jbeta primers. Data came from immunoSEQ multiplex PCR; TCRdb stores just in-frame clones and leaves some out. Here the sample spans fewer than 200,000 clones, approximately 80% being singletons. The source material was PBMCs. These receptors were obtained from a man aged 18 to 30 in good health and CMV-seropositive.

This clone was counted once. The V and J genes are TRBV30 and TRBJ2-3; D unclear. V lost 0 bases, J lost 8 bases, and 9 bases lay in between. The CDR3 runs 12 residues. From germline, CDR1 is GTSNPN and CDR2 SVGIG (reference sequence). CDR3 region: CAWSVSAGTQYF. CDR3 nucleotide sequence: TGTGCCTGGAGTGTGTCAGCAGGTACGCAGTATTTT.

This chain connects TRBV30 to TRBJ2-1, with 8 bases that match TRBD2. CDR1 is GTSNPN, CDR2 SVGIG, per germline (reference sequence). Unmatched junction bases numbered 8, after V lost 2 bases and J lost 5 bases. This CDR3 is built from 15 residues. The DNA for the CDR3 is TGTGCCTGGAGTAAGGAACTAGCGGATAACAATGAGCAGTTCTTC. As protein: CAWSKELADNNEQFF.

The rearrangement joins TRBV5-1 to TRBJ1-1, with unresolved D. V lost 0 bases and J 4 bases, leaving 13 bases between the germline ends. Germline V gives CDR1 SGHRS, CDR2 YFSETQ. The CDR3 length is 15 residues. The CDR3 nucleotides read TGCGCCAGCAGCTTGGAAATGGGTCGGGGCACTGAAGCTTTCTTT. Translating gives CASSLEMGRGTEAFF. Full variable domain (remainder filled in from reference TRBV5-1 and TRBJ1-1): KAGVTQTPRYLIKTRGQQVTLSCSPISGHRSVSWYQQTPGQGLQFLFEYFSETQRNKGNFPGRFSGRQFSNSRSEMNVSTLELGDSALYLCASSLEMGRGTEAFFGQGTRLTVV.

This sequence joins TRBV7-9 and TRBJ2-7; the D gene is possibly TRBD1 (5 bases). The V gene's germline CDR1 is SEHNR and CDR2 FQNEAQ (reference sequence). The CDR3 spans 18 residues. The ends were cut back, 1 base at V and 2 bases at J, with 21 bases in the middle. Written as DNA, the CDR3 is TGTGCCAGCAGCTTAGGTATAGGGGCTCGTACACGCGCCTACGAGCAGTACTTC. This sequence encodes CASSLGIGARTRAYEQYF. Full variable domain (missing parts from reference TRBV7-9 and TRBJ2-7): DTGVSQNPRHKITKRGQNVTFRCDPISEHNRLYWYRQTLGQGPEFLTYFQNEAQLEKSRLLSDRFSAERPKGSFSTLEIQRTEQGDSAMYLCASSLGIGARTRAYEQYFGPGTRLTVT.

This clone was found a few times. This chain uses TRBV2 with TRBJ1-1; TRBD1 matches 7 bases. Germline V gene data show CDR1 as SNHLY and CDR2 as FYNNEI. J was trimmed by 6 bases and V by 4 bases; bases with no gene match: 14. This CDR3 has 16 residues. The chain's CDR3 is CASSVLTTGRMAEAFF. The CDR3 nucleotides read TGTGCCAGCAGTGTTCTTACGACAGGGAGAATGGCTGAAGCTTTCTTT. Filled out from reference TRBV2 and TRBJ1-1, the complete variable domain reads EPEVTQTPSHQVTQMGQEVILRCVPISNHLYFYWYRQILGQKVEFLVSFYNNEISEKSEIFDDQFSVERPDGSNFTLKIRSTKLEDSAMYFCASSVLTTGRMAEAFFGQGTRLTVV.

This chain joins TRBV5-4 and TRBJ2-7; D may match TRBD1 or TRBD2 (5 bases each). The CDR3 runs 15 residues. Germline V gives CDR1 SGHNT, CDR2 YYREEE (reference sequence). V shed 4 bases and J shed 2 bases, with 16 bases lying between them. In nucleotides, the CDR3 is TGTGCCAGCAGCCTGGACAAAGGGAGCGCCTACGAGCAGTACTTC. It encodes CASSLDKGSAYEQYF. The whole variable domain, remainder taken from reference TRBV5-4 and TRBJ2-7, is ETGVTQSPTHLIKTRGQQVTLRCSSQSGHNTVSWYQQALGQGPQFIFQYYREEENGRGNFPPRFSGLQFPNYSSELNVNALELDDSALYLCASSLDKGSAYEQYFGPGTRLTVT.

This CDR3 reads CSVEPVRYGYTF. CDR3 bases: TGCAGCGTTGAACCGGTTCGCTATGGCTACACCTTC. V usage is TRBV29-1 and J usage is TRBJ1-2; D not resolved. The V gene's germline CDR1 is SQVTM and CDR2 ANQGSEA. V shed 2 bases and J shed 4 bases, with 8 bases lying between them. The CDR3 covers 12 residues.

This clone was detected a few times. The chain combines TRBV27 with TRBJ2-5; 9 nucleotides agree with TRBD2. In germline, CDR1 is MNHEY, CDR2 SMNVEV (reference sequence). The CDR3 sequence is 16 residues long. Trimming cost V 5 bases and J 4 bases; bases outside gene matches: 11. In nucleotides, the CDR3 is TGTGCCAGCAGTCTTAAGCGGGAGGCTGTCCCAGAGACCCAGTACTTC. Protein product: CASSLKREAVPETQYF.

The rearrangement uses TRBV9 and TRBJ2-2; maybe TRBD1 (5 bases). The CDR3 covers 17 residues. The V end was cut by 0 bases, the J end by 8 bases, with 20 bases between. Germline CDR1 is SGDLS and CDR2 is YYNGEE. CDR3 DNA: TGTGCCAGCAGCGTAGGGCAGGGCCCCATGGGGTCGGGGGAGCTGTTTTTT. As protein: CASSVGQGPMGSGELFF.

CDR3 loop: CACNPGENQPQHF. Here the CDR3 DNA reads TGTGCCTGCAACCCGGGGGAGAATCAGCCCCAGCATTTT. The chain combines TRBV30 with TRBJ1-5; D may be TRBD1 (5 bases). V lost 6 bases and J lost 4, with 13 bases in between. Germline-derived CDR1 and CDR2 are GTSNPN and SVGIG (reference sequence). This CDR3 is built from 13 residues.

V is TRBV11-2 and J is TRBJ1-4; possibly TRBD1 for D (6 bases). The CDR3 consists of 11 residues. Germline assignment: CDR1 SGHAT and CDR2 FQNNGV. V lost 5 bases and J 11 bases, leaving 9 bases between the germline ends. CDR3 in amino acids: CASSEGGKLFF. The DNA for the CDR3 is TGTGCCAGCAGCGAGGGGGGGAAACTGTTTTTT.

The V call is TRBV5-4, the J call TRBJ2-1; D uncertain. The V end lost 4 bases, the J end lost 8 bases, and 13 bases lay between the germline ends. The CDR3 sequence is 13 residues long. Germline-derived CDR1 and CDR2 are SGHNT and YYREEE (reference sequence). CDR3 sequence reads: CASSPPGSHEQFF. The CDR3 DNA reads TGTGCCAGCAGCCCCCCTGGTAGCCATGAGCAGTTCTTC.

The chain carries TRBV19 and TRBJ1-3; 8 nucleotides agree with TRBD1. Trimming took 5 bases from V and 0 from J; bases not matched to a gene: 3. The CDR3 runs to 15 residues. Germline CDR1 and CDR2: LNHDA and SQIVND (reference sequence). CDR3 sequence reads: CASSATGGSGNTIYF. The CDR3 DNA sequence: TGTGCCAGTAGTGCCACAGGGGGCTCTGGAAACACCATATATTTT.

The V and J genes are TRBV16 and TRBJ2-4, with 7 bases that match TRBD1. The germline gives CDR1 KGHSY, CDR2 FQNENV. This CDR3 spans 15 amino acids. With V trimmed by 2 bases and J by 3 bases, 4 bases remained unmatched. The CDR3: CASSQDRVGKNIQYF. CDR3 coding DNA: TGTGCCAGCAGCCAAGACAGGGTAGGCAAAAACATTCAGTACTTC. The variable domain in full, completed from reference TRBV16 and TRBJ2-4, reads GEEVAQTPKHLVRGEGQKAKLYCAPIKGHSYVFWYQQVLKNEFKFLISFQNENVFDETGMPKERFSAKCLPNSPCSLEIQATKLEDSAVYFCASSQDRVGKNIQYFGAGTRLSVL.

The chain employs TRBV29-1 and TRBJ1-1; D may be TRBD1 (5 bases). Trimming removed 0 bases at V and 1 base at J, with 6 bases between. Germline loops: CDR1 SQVTM, CDR2 ANQGSEA. CDR3 size: 13 residues. CDR3 loop: CSVEEGANTEAFF. In DNA form, the CDR3 reads TGCAGCGTTGAAGAAGGGGCGAACACTGAAGCTTTCTTT.

The J gene is TRBJ2-3, the V gene TRBV19; TRBD2 might be the D (5 bases). V was pared by 3 bases and J by 5 bases, with 15 bases between. The germline CDR1 and CDR2 sequences are LNHDA and SQIVND (reference sequence). The CDR3 has 15 residues. The CDR3 region is CASSMSGEVGDTQYF. CDR3 bases: TGTGCCAGTAGTATGTCCGGGGAAGTCGGAGATACGCAGTATTTT.

In DNA form, the CDR3 reads TGTGCCAGCAGCAAATTAGGCCAGGGGAGTCGTAATTCACCCCTCCACTTT. This translates into CASSKLGQGSRNSPLHF. The rearrangement links TRBV21-1 to TRBJ1-6; the table calls TRBD1, which could not be checked here. TRBV21-1 constitutes a pseudogene. The CDR3 spans 17 residues.

The CDR3 DNA reads TGTGCCAGCAGCCAGGGATCGCAGGGAGGGCGCGAGCAGTACTTC. The encoded protein is CASSQGSQGGREQYF. The chain has TRBV7-8 and TRBJ2-7; 7 bases match TRBD2. Germline CDR1 and CDR2: SGHVS and FQNEAQ. This CDR3 comprises 15 residues. J was trimmed by 6 bases and V by 5 bases; bases with no gene match: 13.

This sequence joins TRBV13 and TRBJ2-3; 7 bases line up with TRBD1. CDR3 length: 17 residues. CDR1 PRHDT and CDR2 FYEKMQ come from the germline V gene (reference sequence). With V trimmed by 4 bases and J by 0 bases, 10 bases remained unmatched. The CDR3: CASSSWPQGESTDTQYF. The CDR3, as DNA: TGTGCCAGCAGCTCCTGGCCCCAGGGGGAAAGCACAGATACGCAGTATTTT. The full variable domain, completed using reference TRBV13 and TRBJ2-3, is AAGVIQSPRHLIKEKRETATLKCYPIPRHDTVYWYQQGPGQDPQFLISFYEKMQSDKGSIPDRFSAQQFSDYHSELNMSSLELGDSALYFCASSSWPQGESTDTQYFGPGTRLTVL.

CDR3 in DNA: TGTGCCAGCAGTGACCCACAGGGAGTCGCCTACGAGCAGTACTTC. Amino acids: CASSDPQGVAYEQYF. V usage is TRBV2 and J usage is TRBJ2-7; D is possibly TRBD1 (6 bases). The CDR3 runs to 15 residues. Germline V lookup: CDR1 SNHLY, CDR2 FYNNEI. Trimming removed 3 bases at V and 2 bases at J, with 14 bases between.

The chain joins TRBV2 to TRBJ2-3; the D gene is possibly TRBD1 (8 bases). CDR3 length: 14 amino acids. Germline loops: CDR1 SNHLY, CDR2 FYNNEI. The germline V and J ends were trimmed by 6 bases and 2 bases, with 12 bases remaining between them. The chain's CDR3 is CASRQGGHTDTQYF. The CDR3 nucleotides read TGTGCCAGCAGACAGGGGGGGCACACAGATACGCAGTATTTT.

V is TRBV2 and J is TRBJ2-2; 10 positions match TRBD1. Germline assignment: CDR1 SNHLY and CDR2 FYNNEI. J gave up 6 bases and V 10 bases, and 5 bases lay outside the gene matches. The CDR3 covers 13 residues. Written as DNA, the CDR3 is TGTGCCATTCCCGGACAGGGGGCCGGGGAGCTGTTTTTT. This translates into CAIPGQGAGELFF.

The rearrangement links TRBV4-1 to TRBJ1-4; 9 bases are a match to TRBD1. V trimming: 6 bases; J trimming: 7 bases; junction bases outside the gene matches: 6. Germline V lookup: CDR1 MGHRA, CDR2 YSYEKL. The length of the CDR3 is 14 residues. The DNA of the CDR3 is TGCGCCAGCAGGGAAACAGGGGGCGTTGAAAAACTGTTTTTT. It yields the protein CASRETGGVEKLFF.